These T cell receptor beta chains were read from a single sample in a study of CD8+ T cells in alopecia areata. Clones were read by immunoSEQ multiplex PCR, and TCRdb kept only the in-frame ones, dropping some. Of 140,000 to 150,000 clones in the sample, around three fifths were seen once. Source: CD4+ T cells sorted from blood, taken at week 0. Every receptor here comes from a human donor with alopecia areata. The CDR3 runs from the conserved cysteine through the conserved F or W. Each record gives: CDR3 length, V gene, clone size, J gene, D gene, CDR3 DNA, CDR3 protein. D genes are given only for firm matches. Rows may omit the clone size; those that give it use once, few, many or a size class.

length: 11; V: TRBV11-2; size: .; J: TRBJ2-7; D: .; DNA: TGTGCCAGCAGCGTACACAGGGCGGAGGTATTC; CDR3: CASSVHRAEVF
length: 17; V: TRBV30; size: once; J: TRBJ1-2; D: TRBD1; DNA: TGTGCCTGGAGTGTACAGGGACAGGGTAAGGGGCTTAGAGGCTACACCTTC; CDR3: CAWSVQGQGKGLRGYTF
length: 15; V: TRBV7-2; size: few; J: TRBJ2-3; D: .; DNA: TGTGCCAGCAGCAATTCAGGCGGGACTCGAGATACGCAGTATTTT; CDR3: CASSNSGGTRDTQYF
length: 18; V: TRBV29-1; size: .; J: TRBJ2-3; D: TRBD2; DNA: TGCAGCGTTGAGGTGTGGAGTTTTTGGCGGGGGGGCACAGATACGCAGTATTTT; CDR3: CSVEVWSFWRGGTDTQYF
length: 15; V: TRBV7-3; size: few; J: TRBJ2-3; D: .; DNA: TGTGCCAGCAGCTTAAGTGGGGGGCGCACAGATACGCAGTATTTT; CDR3: CASSLSGGRTDTQYF
length: 17; V: TRBV29-1; size: .; J: TRBJ1-1; D: TRBD1; DNA: TGCAGCGTTGAATGGGCGGCAGGGGGTTTATCGAACACTGAAGCTTTCTTT; CDR3: CSVEWAAGGLSNTEAFF
length: 12; V: TRBV19; size: .; J: TRBJ2-5; D: .; DNA: TGTGCCAGTAGTACCGGTGCTGAGACCCAGTACTTC; CDR3: CASSTGAETQYF
length: 16; V: TRBV7-9; size: few; J: TRBJ1-1; D: .; DNA: TGTGCCAGCAGCCCCCGCACCGGCAGCACGAACACTGAAGCTTTCTTT; CDR3: CASSPRTGSTNTEAFF
length: 14; V: TRBV7-2; size: .; J: TRBJ1-2; D: .; DNA: TGTGCCAGCAGCTTAGGGCAGACTAACTATGGCTACACCTTC; CDR3: CASSLGQTNYGYTF
length: 14; V: TRBV19; size: few; J: TRBJ2-2; D: .; DNA: TGTGCCAGTAGACAGGGATGGAACACCGGGGAGCTGTTTTTT; CDR3: CASRQGWNTGELFF
length: 13; V: TRBV10-3; size: .; J: TRBJ1-5; D: .; DNA: TGTGCCATCAGTCGACAGGACAATCAGCCCCAGCATTTT; CDR3: CAISRQDNQPQHF
length: 17; V: TRBV18; size: .; J: TRBJ2-1; D: .; DNA: TGTGCCAGCTCACAACGGACAGTAAGAGGATACTACAATGAGCAGTTCTTC; CDR3: CASSQRTVRGYYNEQFF
length: 14; V: TRBV12-5; size: .; J: TRBJ1-1; D: .; DNA: TGTGCTAGTGGCACCTCAAGGCGGGGCACTGAAGCTTTCTTT; CDR3: CASGTSRRGTEAFF
length: 13; V: TRBV7-9; size: .; J: TRBJ1-5; D: .; DNA: TGTGCCAGCAGCCTCAGGGATAATCAGCCCCAGCATTTT; CDR3: CASSLRDNQPQHF
length: 14; V: TRBV7-2; size: .; J: TRBJ1-2; D: TRBD1; DNA: TGTGCCAGCAGCTTAGTGGGGACAGGGGGTGGCTACACCTTC; CDR3: CASSLVGTGGGYTF
length: 17; V: TRBV5-1; size: .; J: TRBJ1-1; D: .; DNA: TGCGCCAGCAGCTTTTCATACCCAGGGAGCGGGAACACTGAAGCTTTCTTT; CDR3: CASSFSYPGSGNTEAFF
length: 13; V: TRBV29-1; size: few; J: TRBJ1-1; D: .; DNA: TGCAGCGTTGAAGATCCAGTAAACACTGAAGCTTTCTTT; CDR3: CSVEDPVNTEAFF
length: 13; V: TRBV29-1; size: once; J: TRBJ2-4; D: .; DNA: TGCAGCGATCTTGGGCCATCCGGGGACATTCAGTACTTC; CDR3: CSDLGPSGDIQYF
length: 13; V: TRBV14; size: few; J: TRBJ1-4; D: .; DNA: TGTGCCAGCAGCCGAGACGTTCGTGGAAAACTGTTTTTT; CDR3: CASSRDVRGKLFF
length: 13; V: TRBV25-1; size: .; J: TRBJ1-2; D: .; DNA: TGTGCCAGCCCGGGGAGGGGGGAGTATGGCTACACCTTC; CDR3: CASPGRGEYGYTF
length: 16; V: TRBV19; size: few; J: TRBJ1-2; D: .; DNA: TGTGCCAGTAGTATAGTCGGAAATGGAGCATCTCCTGGCTACACCTTC; CDR3: CASSIVGNGASPGYTF
length: 14; V: TRBV7-9; size: .; J: TRBJ2-7; D: TRBD1; DNA: TGTGCCAGCAGCTTATACAGGGGATCGGACGAGCAGTACTTC; CDR3: CASSLYRGSDEQYF
length: 13; V: TRBV6-1; size: .; J: TRBJ1-2; D: TRBD1; DNA: TGTGCCAGCAGCGGGACAGGGCTTCAAAGCTACACCTTC; CDR3: CASSGTGLQSYTF
length: 15; V: TRBV6-5; size: .; J: TRBJ1-5; D: TRBD1; DNA: TGTGCCAGCAGTCGGGACAGGTGGGAGGATCAGCCCCAGCATTTT; CDR3: CASSRDRWEDQPQHF
length: 14; V: TRBV21-1; size: few; J: TRBJ1-2; D: .; DNA: TGTGCCAGCAGTGAAGAGGAAGCTTTCGATGGCTACACCTTC; CDR3: CASSEEEAFDGYTF
length: 14; V: TRBV2; size: .; J: TRBJ1-5; D: .; DNA: TGTGCCAGCAGAGAGGGTCTGGGCAATCAGCCCCAGCATTTT; CDR3: CASREGLGNQPQHF
length: 13; V: TRBV7-3; size: .; J: TRBJ2-7; D: .; DNA: TGTGCCAGCAGCCAGGTGGTGGGCTACGAGCAGTACTTC; CDR3: CASSQVVGYEQYF
length: 12; V: TRBV6-1; size: .; J: TRBJ2-3; D: .; DNA: TGTGCCAGCAGTGACGGCACAGATACGCAGTATTTT; CDR3: CASSDGTDTQYF
length: 14; V: TRBV30; size: .; J: TRBJ1-4; D: .; DNA: TGTGCCTGGAGTGTATGGGGTAACGGTGAAAAACTGTTTTTT; CDR3: CAWSVWGNGEKLFF
length: 15; V: TRBV4-3; size: .; J: TRBJ1-1; D: .; DNA: TGCGCCAGCAGCCGGGGACCAGGGCGTGAGCCTGAAGCTTTCTTT; CDR3: CASSRGPGREPEAFF
length: 15; V: TRBV11-2; size: .; J: TRBJ2-2; D: .; DNA: TGTGCCAGCAGCTTAGTCGGGGGGAACACCGGGGAGCTGTTTTTT; CDR3: CASSLVGGNTGELFF
length: 13; V: TRBV5-4; size: .; J: TRBJ2-7; D: TRBD2; DNA: TGTGCCAGCAGCGCGGGGGGGCTCTACGAGCAGTACTTC; CDR3: CASSAGGLYEQYF
length: 13; V: TRBV29-1; size: few; J: TRBJ1-2; D: TRBD1; DNA: TGCAGCGTTGACCTCGACAGGGGGCGAGGCTACACCTTC; CDR3: CSVDLDRGRGYTF
length: 14; V: TRBV6-6; size: .; J: TRBJ1-1; D: .; DNA: TGTGCCAGCAGCCCGCAGGGCATGAACACTGAAGCTTTCTTT; CDR3: CASSPQGMNTEAFF
length: 14; V: TRBV10-3; size: few; J: TRBJ2-2; D: .; DNA: TGTGCCATCAGTGAGGAGACGGGCACCGGGGAGCTGTTTTTT; CDR3: CAISEETGTGELFF
length: 15; V: TRBV5-1; size: .; J: TRBJ2-2; D: .; DNA: TGCGCCAGCAGCGCCCCGGGACGCCTGGCCGGGGAGCTGTTTTTT; CDR3: CASSAPGRLAGELFF
length: 15; V: TRBV10-3; size: many; J: TRBJ1-6; D: TRBD1; DNA: TGTGCCATCAGCCCCCCGACAGGGCCGGATTCACCCCTCCACTTT; CDR3: CAISPPTGPDSPLHF